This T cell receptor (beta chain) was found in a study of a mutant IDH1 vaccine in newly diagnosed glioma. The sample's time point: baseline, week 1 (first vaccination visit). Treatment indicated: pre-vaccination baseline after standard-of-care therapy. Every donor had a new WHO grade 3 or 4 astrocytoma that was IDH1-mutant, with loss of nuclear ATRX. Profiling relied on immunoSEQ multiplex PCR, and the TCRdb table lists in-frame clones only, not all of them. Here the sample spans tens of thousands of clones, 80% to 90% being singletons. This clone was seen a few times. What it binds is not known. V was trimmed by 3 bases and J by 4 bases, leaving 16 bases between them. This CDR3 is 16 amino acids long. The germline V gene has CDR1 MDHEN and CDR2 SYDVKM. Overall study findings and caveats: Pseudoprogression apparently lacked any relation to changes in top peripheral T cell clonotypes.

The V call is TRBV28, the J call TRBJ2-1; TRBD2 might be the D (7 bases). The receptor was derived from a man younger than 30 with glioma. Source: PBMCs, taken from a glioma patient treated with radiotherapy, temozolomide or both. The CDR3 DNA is TGTGCCAGCAGTTTCGCGGGGGCCAAGATATACAATGAGCAGTTCTTC. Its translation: CASSFAGAKIYNEQFF.